This TCR beta chain is drawn from a study of shared clonotypes between healthy human individuals. Overall study results and limits: Naive subsets tended to show greater estimated richness than memory subsets.

The assay was immunoSEQ multiplex PCR, and TCRdb's table has in-frame clones only and misses some. Of under 600,000 clones in the sample, less than 98% were seen once. Germline V gene sequence: CDR1 MDHEN, CDR2 SYDVKM. The V gene end was trimmed by 3 bases and the J gene end by 0 bases; junction bases not matched to a gene: 8. This CDR3 spans 17 amino acids. With regard to this clone: Its antigen remains unidentified.

The origin of this receptor is a woman younger than 45 in good health. Sequencing used naive CD4+ T cells sorted from blood. As to subset: CD45RA+ positively selected. The V call is TRBV28, the J call TRBJ2-7; 10 bases map to TRBD2. CDR3 protein: CASSLSGRARSSYEQYF. CDR3 sequence (DNA): TGTGCCAGCAGTTTGAGCGGGAGGGCCCGAAGCTCCTACGAGCAGTACTTC.